This section outlines one TCR beta chain sequence together with its context. Its target is unknown. These data come from a study of CD4+ T cells in melanoma. The CDR3 contains 13 residues. V was trimmed by 2 bases and J by 8 bases, leaving 9 bases between them. Germline V lookup: CDR1 KGHSH, CDR2 LQKENI. Sequencing was performed with immunoSEQ multiplex PCR; in TCRdb, only in-frame clones are kept and a portion is missing. The sample has some 110,000 clones, over 80% seen once; the top ten hold 2.5% to 3.5%. Study-level results: In melanoma, neoantigen-specific CD4+ T cells reportedly differed in differentiation state. CD8+ T cell, macrophage and B cell function reportedly correlated with neoantigen-specific CD4+ T cells.

The chain is built from TRBV18 and TRBJ2-2, with D tentatively TRBD2 (6 bases). Material: peripheral blood. The source of this sequence is a human donor with melanoma. CDR3 loop: CASSPVAEGELFF. In DNA form, the CDR3 reads TGTGCCAGCTCACCAGTAGCGGAGGGGGAGCTGTTTTTT.